Presented here are 10 T cell receptor beta chains from one specimen sequenced in a study of neurological immune-mediated disorders (dated by TCRdb to the late 2010s). Libraries were made using 5' RACE. The run used an Illumina HiSeq 2500. Using fastp trimming at Q25 and MiXCR clonotype assembly, TCRdb reanalyzed the public sequencing data and kept in-frame beta chains. Every entry covers one CDR3 protein and lists the most common genes and DNA from its rows. This sample is represented by 65,000 to 95,000 distinct CDR3 sequences; 5% to 6% of them were singletons. In total, the top ten clones hold 2% to 2.5% of the sample. The sample taken for sequencing was PBMCs. Receptors were obtained from a woman in her 30s with multiple sclerosis.

The V and J genes are TRBV7-8 and TRBJ2-2; D call uncertain. The germline V and J ends were trimmed by 5 bases and 4 bases, with 20 bases remaining between them. The CDR3 runs to 17 residues. Germline values: CDR1 SGHVS, CDR2 FQNEAQ. CDR3 residues: CASSLEIDIDLTGELFF. CDR3 DNA: TGTGCCAGCAGCCTTGAAATAGACATAGACCTCACCGGGGAGCTGTTTTTT.

This clonotype was seen repeatedly, ten times or more. The chain couples TRBV7-9 to TRBJ2-7, with 8 bases lining up with TRBD2. Per the germline V gene, CDR1 is SEHNR and CDR2 is FQNEAQ (reference sequence). The CDR3 spans 14 residues. Trimming removed 3 bases from V and 6 bases from J; junction bases left unmatched: 7. The chain's CDR3 is CASSFGGAWSEQYF. The CDR3 DNA reads as TGTGCCAGCAGCTTCGGGGGGGCATGGTCCGAGCAGTACTTC.

In its sample, this clonotype was seen many times. The rearrangement links TRBV13 to TRBJ1-1; 8 bases line up with TRBD1. The CDR3 spans 14 residues. Germline trimming cut 5 bases from V and 5 bases from J; bases unmatched to any gene: 7. Germline V gives CDR1 PRHDT, CDR2 FYEKMQ (reference sequence). This CDR3 is CASSPGQGETEAFF. The CDR3 DNA reads as TGTGCCAGCAGCCCTGGACAGGGTGAGACTGAAGCTTTCTTT.

This chain connects TRBV20-1 to TRBJ2-1; D unclear. The CDR3 totals 13 residues. V lost 7 bases and J lost 0, with 10 bases in between. Germline V gene data show CDR1 as DFQATT and CDR2 as SNEGSKA (reference sequence). The CDR3 bases are TGCAGTGTACAACAACCCTCCTACAATGAGCAGTTCTTC. It encodes CSVQQPSYNEQFF.

This clonotype appeared a few times. The chain carries TRBV12-3 or TRBV12-4 and TRBJ2-2, with D perhaps matching TRBD1 (6 bases). The CDR3 contains 15 residues. Between the trimmed V and J ends, which lost 6 bases and 7 bases, there was a span of 18 bases. CDR3 residues: CASSRTGTSGGELFF. The CDR3 bases are TGTGCCAGCAGCCGTACAGGGACAAGCGGCGGGGAGCTGTTTTTT.

The table lists this clonotype with a few counts. The chain combines TRBV5-1 with TRBJ2-7; TRBD1 is a possible D gene (6 bases). The ends were cut back, 0 bases at V and 6 bases at J, with 10 bases in the middle. Germline assignment: CDR1 SGHRS and CDR2 YFSETQ. The CDR3 spans 13 residues. CDR3 sequence: CASSLDIGGEQYV. In nucleotides, the CDR3 is TGCGCCAGCAGCTTGGACATAGGGGGCGAGCAGTACGTC.

This clonotype has a count of ten or more. This chain's CDR3 is CSASYGQGLYGYTF. As DNA, the CDR3 is TGCAGTGCTAGCTACGGACAGGGGTTGTATGGCTACACCTTC. V usage is TRBV20-1 and J usage is TRBJ1-2; 9 nucleotides agree with TRBD1. This CDR3 spans 14 amino acids. J lost 5 bases, V lost 3 bases, and 7 bases had no gene match. Germline V CDR1 and CDR2: DFQATT, SNEGSKA (reference sequence).

This clonotype was observed many times. DNA of the CDR3: TGTGCCAGCTCACCACGACCTGGGTACCTCTCTGGGGCCAACGTCCTGACTTTC. Protein: CASSPRPGYLSGANVLTF. The V call is TRBV18, the J call TRBJ2-6; no clear D gene. CDR1 is KGHSH and CDR2 is LQKENI in the germline V gene. Trimming left V 1 base short and J 0 bases short, with 13 bases between. The CDR3 contains 18 residues.

This clonotype was detected many times. The chain uses TRBV20-1 and TRBJ2-5; weak D call: TRBD2 (5 bases). V was pared by 0 bases and J by 7 bases, with 15 bases between. The CDR3 sequence is 14 residues long. CDR1 is DFQATT, CDR2 SNEGSKA, per germline (reference sequence). As DNA, the CDR3 is TGCAGTGCTAGAGATCAAAACGGGCTAGCGACCCAGTACTTC. Protein: CSARDQNGLATQYF.

This clonotype was recorded at least ten times. The J gene is TRBJ1-6, the V gene TRBV20-1, with a possible D match to TRBD1 (5 bases). Per germline, CDR1 DFQATT and CDR2 SNEGSKA (reference sequence). The germline V and J ends were trimmed by 0 bases and 0 bases, with 9 bases remaining between them. This CDR3 has 16 residues. CDR3 nucleotides: TGCAGTGCTAGAGATTGGGGCAGCTCCTATAATTCACCCCTCCACTTT. It translates to CSARDWGSSYNSPLHF.